This T cell receptor beta chain was found in a study of blood T cell repertoires in COVID-19. On the study more broadly: Some COVID-19 samples were acute and others convalescent; all came from the United States, Italy and Spain. PBMCs, B-cell-depleted T cells, or T cells provided the cDNA or gDNA that made up the material.

There are 15 residues in the CDR3. Germline values: CDR1 SGHDT, CDR2 YYEEEE. Losses at the gene ends were 1 base for V and 3 bases for J; bases not matched to a gene: 4. In the study's own analysis: Using reference gene primer amplification, nucleated cell counts were estimated. The protocol was immunoSEQ multiplex PCR, while the TCRdb copy is restricted to in-frame clones and leaves out a portion. That table furnishes V, J and clone size, whereas the DNA furnished D and trimming. Here the sample spans 90,000 to 110,000 clones, roughly 85% being singletons. The sequenced sample consisted of peripheral blood. The chain combines TRBV5-6 with TRBJ1-2; 9 bases match TRBD1. The sequence derives from a man aged 50 or older with acute or convalescent COVID-19. CDR3 in DNA: TGTGCCAGCAGCTTGTTAACAGGGGGCGACTATGGCTACACCTTC. This codes for CASSLLTGGDYGYTF.